Listed below are T cell receptor beta chains from one sample, sequenced in a study. Using its own MiXCR run on the 5' RACE reads, TCRdb lists one record per CDR3 protein. This sample has under 65,000 distinct CDR3 sequences, with more than 20% found just once. Sequencing input: tumor-infiltrating Tregs sorted from the breast tumor. The receptors shown here come from a female donor with breast cancer. The CDR3 runs from the conserved cysteine through the conserved F or W. The D gene is left open where the match is weak. Clone size is not always given. Where it is, it says once, few, many or a class for expanded clones.

j_call | d_call | clone_size | v_call | cdr3_nt | cdr3_aa
TRBJ2-1 | TRBD2 | - | TRBV20-1 | TGCAGTGCTAGAGAATCCGGGAGGGCCGTCTACAATGAGCAGTTCTTC | CSARESGRAVYNEQFF
TRBJ2-3 | TRBD2 | few | TRBV3-1 | TGTGCCAGCAGCCCGATGACTAGCGGGGTATCAGATACGCAGTATTTT | CASSPMTSGVSDTQYF
TRBJ2-2 | - | - | TRBV5-1 | TGCGCCAGCAGCCAGTTTTTACCAGGGACCGGGGAGCTGTTTTTT | CASSQFLPGTGELFF
TRBJ2-3 | - | many | TRBV7-2 | TGTGCCAGCAGCGCTTATAGCGGAACGCAGTATTTT | CASSAYSGTQYF
TRBJ2-7 | - | - | TRBV7-2 | TGTGCCAGCAGCGTGACAGGAAACTCCTACGAGCAGTACTTC | CASSVTGNSYEQYF
TRBJ1-6 | - | - | TRBV9 | TGTGCCAGCTGCACCGGCGACAGTAGCCTGTCACCCCTCCACTTT | CASCTGDSSLSPLHF
TRBJ1-1 | TRBD1 | many | TRBV6-1 | TGTGCCAGCAGTGAAGCGCTTCGGGGGACAGGGGGGAGGACTGAAGCTTTCTTT | CASSEALRGTGGRTEAFF
TRBJ1-5 | TRBD1 | few | TRBV6-1 | TGTGCCAGCAGTGAGCTAGACAGGGGCAATCAGCCCCAGCATTTT | CASSELDRGNQPQHF
TRBJ2-7 | TRBD1 | few | TRBV20-1 | TGCAGTGCGGAAGCCGGGACAGGGGGTTACGAGCAGTACTTC | CSAEAGTGGYEQYF
TRBJ2-1 | TRBD2 | - | TRBV5-1 | TGCGCCAGCAGCTTGATGACTAGCGGGAGTTCTGATGAGCAGTTCTTC | CASSLMTSGSSDEQFF
TRBJ2-7 | - | many | TRBV6-5 | TGTGCCAGCGGGCGGGACACTTACGAGCAGTACTTC | CASGRDTYEQYF
TRBJ2-7 | TRBD1 | - | TRBV20-1 | TGCAGTGCTACGGACAGGGTCTACGAGCAGTACTTC | CSATDRVYEQYF
TRBJ1-1 | TRBD1 | many | TRBV7-2 | TGTGCCAGCAGCCCTCGTGGGACAGGGAACACTGAAGCTTTCTTT | CASSPRGTGNTEAFF
TRBJ2-1 | - | few | TRBV20-1 | TGCAGTGCTAGAGTTACGGACAGTAGCTCCTACAATGAGCAGTTCTTC | CSARVTDSSSYNEQFF
TRBJ2-1 | - | - | TRBV7-9 | TGTGCCAGCAGCCCCGGACGAGCGCAGTTCTTC | CASSPGRAQFF
TRBJ1-1 | - | many | TRBV28 | TGTGCCAGCAGCTCCCTGAGGAACACTGAAGCTTTCTTT | CASSSLRNTEAFF
TRBJ2-3 | - | - | TRBV28 | TGTGCCAGCAATCACTTAGCGGAGCGCACAGATACGCAGTATTTT | CASNHLAERTDTQYF
TRBJ1-2 | - | - | TRBV7-2 | TGTGCCAGCAGCTCAGCGCGGGGCGGTGATGGCTACACCTTC | CASSSARGGDGYTF
TRBJ2-1 | - | - | TRBV7-2 | TGTGCCAGCAGCGTAGTCTGGAAGAATGAGCAGTTCTTC | CASSVVWKNEQFF
TRBJ2-3 | - | few | TRBV28 | TGTGCCATCAGCCGGGACCCCAGCACAGATACGCAGTATTTT | CAISRDPSTDTQYF
TRBJ2-2 | TRBD2 | - | TRBV2 | TGTGCCAGCAAAACTAGCGGGAACACCGGGGAGCTGTTTTTT | CASKTSGNTGELFF
TRBJ2-4 | TRBD2 | few | TRBV3-1 | TGTGCCAGCAGCCAAGCCGGGACTAGCGGGAGCTCTGCCAAAAACATTCAGTACTTC | CASSQAGTSGSSAKNIQYF